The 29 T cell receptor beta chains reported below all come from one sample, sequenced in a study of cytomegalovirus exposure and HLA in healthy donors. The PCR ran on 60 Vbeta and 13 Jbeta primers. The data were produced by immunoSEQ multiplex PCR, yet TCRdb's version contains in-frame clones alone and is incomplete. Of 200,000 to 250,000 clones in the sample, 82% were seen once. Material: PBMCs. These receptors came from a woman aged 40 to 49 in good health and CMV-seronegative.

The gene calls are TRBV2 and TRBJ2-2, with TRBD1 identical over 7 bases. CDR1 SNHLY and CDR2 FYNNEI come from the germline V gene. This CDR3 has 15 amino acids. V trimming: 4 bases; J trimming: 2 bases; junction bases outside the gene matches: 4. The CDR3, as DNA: TGTGCCAGCAGTGTGCACAGGGGTAACACCGGGGAGCTGTTTTTT. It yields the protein CASSVHRGNTGELFF.

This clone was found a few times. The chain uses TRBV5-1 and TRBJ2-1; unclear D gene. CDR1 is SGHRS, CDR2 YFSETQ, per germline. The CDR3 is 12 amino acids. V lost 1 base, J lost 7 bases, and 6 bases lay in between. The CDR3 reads CASSLNRNEQFF. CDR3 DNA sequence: TGCGCCAGCAGCTTGAATCGGAATGAGCAGTTCTTC.

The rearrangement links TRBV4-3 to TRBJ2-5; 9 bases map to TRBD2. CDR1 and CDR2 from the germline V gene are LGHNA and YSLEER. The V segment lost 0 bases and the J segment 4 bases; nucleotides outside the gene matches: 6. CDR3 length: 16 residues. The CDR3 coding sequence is TGCGCCAGCAGCCAAGATTGGGCGGGGGGGCGAGAGACCCAGTACTTC. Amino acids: CASSQDWAGGRETQYF.

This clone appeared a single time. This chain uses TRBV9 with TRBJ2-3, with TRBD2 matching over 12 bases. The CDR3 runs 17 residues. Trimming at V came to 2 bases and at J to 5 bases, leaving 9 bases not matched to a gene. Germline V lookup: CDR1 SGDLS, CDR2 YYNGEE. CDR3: CASSVSSGGASVDTQYF. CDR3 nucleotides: TGTGCCAGCAGCGTTTCTAGCGGGGGGGCCTCTGTAGATACGCAGTATTTT. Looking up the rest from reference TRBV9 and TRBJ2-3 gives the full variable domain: DSGVTQTPKHLITATGQRVTLRCSPRSGDLSVYWYQQSLDQGLQFLIQYYNGEERAKGNILERFSAQQFPDLHSELNLSSLELGDSALYFCASSVSSGGASVDTQYFGPGTRLTVL.

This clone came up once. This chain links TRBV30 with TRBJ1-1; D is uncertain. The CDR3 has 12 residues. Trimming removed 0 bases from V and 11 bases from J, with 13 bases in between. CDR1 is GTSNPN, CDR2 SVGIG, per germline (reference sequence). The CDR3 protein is CAWSVSPTPAFF. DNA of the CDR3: TGTGCCTGGAGTGTAAGCCCCACGCCGGCTTTCTTT.

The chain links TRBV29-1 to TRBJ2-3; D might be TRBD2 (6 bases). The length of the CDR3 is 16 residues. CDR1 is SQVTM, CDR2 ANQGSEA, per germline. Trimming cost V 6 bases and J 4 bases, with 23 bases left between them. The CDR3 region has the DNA TGCAGCGTCTCCGGGACTGGAGTCGAAGCCCCAGATACGCAGTATTTT. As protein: CSVSGTGVEAPDTQYF.

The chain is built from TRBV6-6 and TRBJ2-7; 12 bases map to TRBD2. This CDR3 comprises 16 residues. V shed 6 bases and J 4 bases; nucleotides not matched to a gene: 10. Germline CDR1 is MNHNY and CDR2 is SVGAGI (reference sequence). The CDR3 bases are TGTGCCAGCAGCCACGGACTAGCGGGGCTATCGTACGAGCAGTACTTC. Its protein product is CASSHGLAGLSYEQYF.

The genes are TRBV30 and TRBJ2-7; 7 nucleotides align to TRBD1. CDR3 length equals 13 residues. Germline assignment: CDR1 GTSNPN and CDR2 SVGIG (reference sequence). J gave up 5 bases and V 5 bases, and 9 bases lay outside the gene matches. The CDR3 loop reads CAWGSDRSNEQYF. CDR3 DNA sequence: TGTGCCTGGGGATCGGACAGGAGTAACGAGCAGTACTTC.

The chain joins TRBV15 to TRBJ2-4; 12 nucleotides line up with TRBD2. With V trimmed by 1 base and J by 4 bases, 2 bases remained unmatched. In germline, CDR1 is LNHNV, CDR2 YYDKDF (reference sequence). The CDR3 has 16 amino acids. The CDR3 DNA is TGTGCCACCAGCAGAGGGGGGACTAGCGGGAAAAACATTCAGTACTTC. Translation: CATSRGGTSGKNIQYF.

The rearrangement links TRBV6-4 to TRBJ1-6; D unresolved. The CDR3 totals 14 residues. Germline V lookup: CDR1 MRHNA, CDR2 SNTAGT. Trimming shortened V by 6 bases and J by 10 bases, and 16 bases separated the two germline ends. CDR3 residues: CASRIAREESPLHF. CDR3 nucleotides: TGTGCCAGCAGAATTGCAAGGGAGGAGTCACCCCTCCACTTT.

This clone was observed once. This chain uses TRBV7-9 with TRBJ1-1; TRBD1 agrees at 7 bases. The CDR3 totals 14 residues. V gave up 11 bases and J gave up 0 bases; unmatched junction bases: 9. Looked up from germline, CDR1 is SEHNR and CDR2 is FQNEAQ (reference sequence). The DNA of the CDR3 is TGTGCCTTTGACAGGGCAAACATGAACACTGAAGCTTTCTTT. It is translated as CAFDRANMNTEAFF.

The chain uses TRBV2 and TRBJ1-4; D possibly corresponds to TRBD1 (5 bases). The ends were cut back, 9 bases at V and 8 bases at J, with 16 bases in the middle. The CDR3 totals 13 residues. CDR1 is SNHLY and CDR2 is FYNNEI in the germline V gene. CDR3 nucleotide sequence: TGTGCCAGTCCTTCGGGGGGAAGAGAAAAACTGTTTTTT. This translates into CASPSGGREKLFF.

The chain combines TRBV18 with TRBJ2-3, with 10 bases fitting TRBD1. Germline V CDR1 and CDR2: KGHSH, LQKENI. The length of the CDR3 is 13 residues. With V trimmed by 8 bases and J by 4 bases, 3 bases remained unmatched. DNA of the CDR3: TGTGCCAGCACGACAGGGGGCGCAGATACGCAGTATTTT. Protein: CASTTGGADTQYF.

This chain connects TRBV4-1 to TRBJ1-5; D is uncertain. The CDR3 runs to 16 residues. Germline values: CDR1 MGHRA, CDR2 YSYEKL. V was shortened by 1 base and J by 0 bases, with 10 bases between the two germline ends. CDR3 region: CASSQVSAYSNQPQHF. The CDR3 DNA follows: TGCGCCAGCAGCCAAGTAAGCGCCTATAGCAATCAGCCCCAGCATTTT.

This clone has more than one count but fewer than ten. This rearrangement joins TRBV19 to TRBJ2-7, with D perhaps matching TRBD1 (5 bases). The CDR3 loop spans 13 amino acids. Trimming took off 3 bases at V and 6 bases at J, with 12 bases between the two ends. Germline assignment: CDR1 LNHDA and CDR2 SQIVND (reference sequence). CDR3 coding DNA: TGTGCCAGTAGTATCGGATTAGGGGCCGAGCAGTACTTC. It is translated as CASSIGLGAEQYF. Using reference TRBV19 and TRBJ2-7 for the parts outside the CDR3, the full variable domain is DGGITQSPKYLFRKEGQNVTLSCEQNLNHDAMYWYRQDPGQGLRLIYYSQIVNDFQKGDIAEGYSVSREKKESFPLTVTSAQKNPTAFYLCASSIGLGAEQYFGPGTRLTVT.

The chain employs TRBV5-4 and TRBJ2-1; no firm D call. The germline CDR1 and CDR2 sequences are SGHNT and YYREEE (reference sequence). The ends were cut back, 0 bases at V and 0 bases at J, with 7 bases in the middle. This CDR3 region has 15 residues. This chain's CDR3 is CASSLAPSSYNEQFF. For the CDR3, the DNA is TGTGCCAGCAGCTTGGCCCCCTCCTCCTACAATGAGCAGTTCTTC.

The CDR3 spells CASSSQGAMHGYTF. The CDR3 nucleotides are TGTGCCAGCAGCTCTCAGGGGGCTATGCATGGCTACACCTTC. The V gene is TRBV7-9, the J gene TRBJ1-2; 8 nucleotides match TRBD1. J lost 6 bases, V lost 4 bases, and 7 bases had no gene match. This CDR3 spans 14 amino acids. CDR1 is SEHNR and CDR2 is FQNEAQ in the germline V gene (reference sequence).

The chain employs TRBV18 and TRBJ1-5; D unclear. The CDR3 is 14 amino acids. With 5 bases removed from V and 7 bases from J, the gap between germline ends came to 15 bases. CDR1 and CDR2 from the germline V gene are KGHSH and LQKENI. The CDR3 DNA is TGTGCCAGCTCATCCGGGAATGGAGGGCAGCCCCAGCATTTT. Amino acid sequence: CASSSGNGGQPQHF.

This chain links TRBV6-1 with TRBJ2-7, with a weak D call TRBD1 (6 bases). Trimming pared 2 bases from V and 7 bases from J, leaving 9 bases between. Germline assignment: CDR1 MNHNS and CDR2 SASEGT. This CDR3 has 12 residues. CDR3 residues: CASSETGLEQYF. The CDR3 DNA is TGTGCCAGCAGTGAAACAGGGCTTGAGCAGTACTTC.

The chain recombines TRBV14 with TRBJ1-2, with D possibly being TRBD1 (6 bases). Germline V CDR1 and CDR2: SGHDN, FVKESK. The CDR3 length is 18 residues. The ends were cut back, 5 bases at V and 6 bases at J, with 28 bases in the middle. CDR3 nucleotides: TGTGCCAGCAGCGTAAACCTACCTCGATTGGGGGCGATGCATGGCTACACCTTC. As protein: CASSVNLPRLGAMHGYTF.

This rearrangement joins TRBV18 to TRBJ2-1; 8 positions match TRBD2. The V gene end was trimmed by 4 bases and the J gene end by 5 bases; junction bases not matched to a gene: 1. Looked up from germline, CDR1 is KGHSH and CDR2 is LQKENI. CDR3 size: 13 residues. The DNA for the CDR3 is TGTGCCAGCTCACGGACTAGCCACAATGAGCAGTTCTTC. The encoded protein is CASSRTSHNEQFF.

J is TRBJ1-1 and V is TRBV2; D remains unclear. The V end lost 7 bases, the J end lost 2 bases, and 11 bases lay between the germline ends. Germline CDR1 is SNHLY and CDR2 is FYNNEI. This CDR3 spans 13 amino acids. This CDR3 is CASIGRVNTEAFF. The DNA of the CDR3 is TGTGCCAGCATTGGGAGGGTTAACACTGAAGCTTTCTTT.

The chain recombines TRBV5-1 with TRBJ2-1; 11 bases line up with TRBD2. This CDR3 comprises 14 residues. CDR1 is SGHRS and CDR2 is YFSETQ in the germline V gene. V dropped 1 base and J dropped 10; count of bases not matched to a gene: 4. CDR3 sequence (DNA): TGCGCCAGCAGCTTGACTAGCGGGGGTAGCGAGCAGTTCTTC. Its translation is CASSLTSGGSEQFF.

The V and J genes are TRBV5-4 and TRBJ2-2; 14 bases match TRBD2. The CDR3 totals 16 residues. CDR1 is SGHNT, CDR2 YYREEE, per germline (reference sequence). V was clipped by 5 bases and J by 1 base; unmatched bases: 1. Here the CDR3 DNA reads TGTGCCAGCAGGGGGACTAGCGGGGGGAACACCGGGGAGCTGTTTTTT. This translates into CASRGTSGGNTGELFF.

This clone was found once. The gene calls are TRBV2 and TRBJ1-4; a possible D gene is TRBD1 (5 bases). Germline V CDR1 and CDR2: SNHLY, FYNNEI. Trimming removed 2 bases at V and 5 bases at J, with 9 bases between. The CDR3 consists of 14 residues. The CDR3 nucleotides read TGTGCCAGCAGTGAAAGGGCAGGGAATGAAAAACTGTTTTTT. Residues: CASSERAGNEKLFF.

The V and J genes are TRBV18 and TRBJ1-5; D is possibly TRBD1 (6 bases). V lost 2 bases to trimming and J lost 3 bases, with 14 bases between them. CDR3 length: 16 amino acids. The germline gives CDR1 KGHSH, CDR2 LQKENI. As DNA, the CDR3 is TGTGCCAGCTCACCAGCCCGGACAGACTACAATCAGCCCCAGCATTTT. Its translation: CASSPARTDYNQPQHF.

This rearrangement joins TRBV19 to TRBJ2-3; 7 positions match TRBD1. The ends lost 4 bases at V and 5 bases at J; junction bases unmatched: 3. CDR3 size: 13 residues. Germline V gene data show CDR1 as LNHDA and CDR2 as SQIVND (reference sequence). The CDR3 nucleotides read TGTGCCAGTAGTACCAACAGGGGAGATACGCAGTATTTT. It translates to CASSTNRGDTQYF.

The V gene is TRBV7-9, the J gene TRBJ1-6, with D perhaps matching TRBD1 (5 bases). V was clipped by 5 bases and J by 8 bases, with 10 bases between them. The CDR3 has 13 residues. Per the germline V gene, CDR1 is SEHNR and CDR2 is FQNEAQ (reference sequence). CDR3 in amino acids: CASSIQGDSPLHF. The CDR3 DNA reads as TGTGCCAGCAGCATCCAGGGCGATTCACCCCTCCACTTT.

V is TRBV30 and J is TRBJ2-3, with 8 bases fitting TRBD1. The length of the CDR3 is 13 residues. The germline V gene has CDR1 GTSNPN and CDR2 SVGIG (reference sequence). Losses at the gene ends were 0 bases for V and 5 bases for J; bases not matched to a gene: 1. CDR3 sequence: CAWSVDRVDTQYF. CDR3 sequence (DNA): TGTGCCTGGAGTGTGGACAGGGTAGATACGCAGTATTTT.